The 31 T cell receptor beta chains reported below all come from one sample, sequenced in a study of CD8 T cells in Susac syndrome. Random hexamers primed reverse transcription of 0.5 to 1 ug RNA. One entry per CDR3 protein, called by TCRdb with MiXCR from the immunoSEQ multiplex PCR reads. The table shows fewer than 35,000 distinct CDR3 sequences, with 94% occurring only once. The sequenced material came from CD8+ T cells from PBMCs. All receptors derive from a human donor in good health.

This sequence joins TRBV19 and TRBJ1-3, with D unclear. Germline V gene lookup returns CDR1 LNHDA and CDR2 SQIVND (reference sequence). V was pared by 3 bases and J by 0 bases, with 18 bases between. This CDR3 is 18 amino acids long. The CDR3 region is CASSIGPIRKNSGNTIYF. The CDR3 DNA reads as TGTGCCAGTAGTATTGGTCCTATTCGGAAAAACTCTGGAAACACCATATATTTT. The variable domain in full, with the rest retrieved from reference TRBV19 and TRBJ1-3, is DGGITQSPKYLFRKEGQNVTLSCEQNLNHDAMYWYRQDPGQGLRLIYYSQIVNDFQKGDIAEGYSVSREKKESFPLTVTSAQKNPTAFYLCASSIGPIRKNSGNTIYFGEGSWLTVV.

This rearrangement joins TRBV2 to TRBJ2-1; 13 bases are shared with TRBD2. The CDR3 totals 17 residues. CDR1 and CDR2 (germline): SNHLY, FYNNEI. V dropped 5 bases and J dropped 3; count of bases not matched to a gene: 7. The CDR3 nucleotides are TGTGCCAGCAGTTACTCCGGACTAGCGGGGGTCTACAATGAGCAGTTCTTC. This codes for CASSYSGLAGVYNEQFF. The full variable domain, with the rest looked up from reference TRBV2 and TRBJ2-1, is EPEVTQTPSHQVTQMGQEVILRCVPISNHLYFYWYRQILGQKVEFLVSFYNNEISEKSEIFDDQFSVERPDGSNFTLKIRSTKLEDSAMYFCASSYSGLAGVYNEQFFGPGTRLTVL.

This sequence joins TRBV27 and TRBJ2-7; TRBD1 matches 11 bases. Unmatched junction bases numbered 9, after V lost 4 bases and J lost 7 bases. This CDR3 spans 15 amino acids. Germline assignment: CDR1 MNHEY and CDR2 SMNVEV (reference sequence). The CDR3 is CASSSGTGGSSEQYF. In nucleotides, the CDR3 is TGTGCCAGCAGTTCGGGGACAGGGGGTTCGAGTGAGCAGTACTTC.

This clonotype was recorded only once. V usage is TRBV20-1 and J usage is TRBJ1-2; D may be TRBD1 (5 bases). The length of the CDR3 is 12 residues. Germline CDR1 reads DFQATT; CDR2 reads SNEGSKA (reference sequence). V was trimmed by 6 bases and J by 6 bases, leaving 14 bases between them. DNA for the CDR3: TGCAGTGCCCAGGGTTCCCAAGATGGCTACACCTTC. It encodes CSAQGSQDGYTF.

The chain combines TRBV2 with TRBJ2-1; no clear D. The CDR3 loop spans 10 amino acids. Trimming shortened V by 3 bases and J by 8 bases, and 2 bases separated the two germline ends. Per the germline V gene, CDR1 is SNHLY and CDR2 is FYNNEI. This CDR3 is CASSDYEQFF. Written as DNA, the CDR3 is TGTGCCAGCAGTGACTATGAGCAGTTCTTC.

The genes are TRBV2 and TRBJ1-1, with D perhaps matching TRBD1 (5 bases). The CDR3 has 15 residues. The V gene lost 3 bases and the J gene lost 4 bases, with 15 bases spanning the gap. Germline loops: CDR1 SNHLY, CDR2 FYNNEI. The CDR3 reads CASSESRGGFTEAFF. In nucleotides, the CDR3 is TGTGCCAGCAGTGAGAGCCGGGGGGGGTTCACTGAAGCTTTCTTT.

As regards this clonotype: Relative to the germline gene, one junction end is altered; a read error may explain this. The chain employs TRBV19 and TRBJ2-7; D possibly corresponds to TRBD1 (6 bases). Germline CDR1 and CDR2: LNHDA and SQIVND (reference sequence). The CDR3 is 12 amino acids. Written as DNA, the CDR3 is TGCGCCAGTAACGGGGACAACTACGAGCAGTACTTC. This sequence encodes CASNGDNYEQYF.

The chain recombines TRBV20-1 with TRBJ2-2; the D gene is possibly TRBD2 (6 bases). V dropped 0 bases and J dropped 0 bases, with 8 bases sitting between them. CDR1 DFQATT and CDR2 SNEGSKA come from the germline V gene (reference sequence). This CDR3 has 15 residues. As DNA, the CDR3 is TGCAGTGCTAGAGATCGGGGGACGAACACCGGGGAGCTGTTTTTT. It yields the protein CSARDRGTNTGELFF.

The chain combines TRBV7-2 with TRBJ2-3, with TRBD2 matching 10 bases. The germline gives CDR1 SGHTA, CDR2 FQGNSA. Trimming at V came to 8 bases and at J to 5 bases, leaving 4 bases not matched to a gene. The CDR3 runs 13 residues. DNA for the CDR3: TGTGCCAGCCGAGCGGGGGGGCAAGATACGCAGTATTTT. This translates into CASRAGGQDTQYF.

This chain links TRBV6-6 with TRBJ2-1; 9 nucleotides line up with TRBD2. Losses at the gene ends were 5 bases for V and 6 bases for J; bases not matched to a gene: 5. In germline, CDR1 is MNHNY, CDR2 SVGAGI (reference sequence). The CDR3 has 14 amino acids. CDR3 in amino acids: CASSRGLASNEQFF. For the CDR3, the DNA is TGTGCCAGCAGTCGCGGACTAGCGAGCAATGAGCAGTTCTTC.

V usage is TRBV12-3 or TRBV12-4 and J usage is TRBJ2-1; D is possibly TRBD1 (5 bases). The CDR3 has 12 residues. V was trimmed by 5 bases and J by 9 bases, leaving 11 bases between them. CDR3 bases: TGTGCCAGCAGTCCAGGGTACGGTGAGCAGTTCTTC. Its translation: CASSPGYGEQFF.

The rearrangement joins TRBV5-1 to TRBJ2-5; D is unclear. The length of the CDR3 is 13 residues. Trimming took 5 bases from V and 1 from J, leaving 9 bases between them. Germline V gene lookup returns CDR1 SGHRS and CDR2 YFSETQ. As DNA, the CDR3 is TGCGCCAGCAGGGACGACCTCCAAGAGACCCAGTACTTC. Its translation is CASRDDLQETQYF.

This clonotype has a single count. The chain recombines TRBV6-6 with TRBJ1-1; 9 bases line up with TRBD1. The germline V gene encodes CDR1 MNHNY and CDR2 SVGAGI (reference sequence). Trimming cost V 5 bases and J 1 base; bases outside gene matches: 5. The CDR3 covers 15 residues. CDR3 loop: CASSTRQGGNTEAFF. The CDR3 DNA is TGTGCCAGCAGTACCCGACAGGGGGGGAACACTGAAGCTTTCTTT.

The chain uses TRBV12-3 or TRBV12-4 and TRBJ2-2; D is perhaps TRBD1 (6 bases). This CDR3 has 15 amino acids. Trimming shortened V by 8 bases and J by 1 base, and 14 bases separated the two germline ends. The CDR3 bases are TGTGCCAGCGAAAGGGGGACGGTGAACACCGGGGAGCTGTTTTTT. Protein sequence: CASERGTVNTGELFF.

The gene calls are TRBV20-1 and TRBJ2-5, with 7 bases identical to TRBD2. J was trimmed by 5 bases and V by 4 bases; bases with no gene match: 10. This CDR3 is 14 amino acids long. CDR1 and CDR2 (germline): DFQATT, SNEGSKA (reference sequence). The DNA of the CDR3 is TGCAGTGCTATAAAGGGCGGGGGAGGCGAGACCCAGTACTTC. Translation: CSAIKGGGGETQYF.

The chain is built from TRBV6-5 and TRBJ2-5; D gene uncertain. The CDR3 is 14 residues long. Trimming left V 0 bases short and J 5 bases short, with 10 bases between. CDR1 and CDR2 from the germline V gene are MNHEY and SVGAGI. The CDR3 DNA sequence: TGTGCCAGCAGTTACTCGAAGTATAGCGAGACCCAGTACTTC. Translated: CASSYSKYSETQYF.

V gene TRBV4-1 combines with J gene TRBJ2-2; D unresolved. There are 12 residues in the CDR3. Germline loops: CDR1 MGHRA, CDR2 YSYEKL. V lost 8 bases to trimming and J lost 5 bases, with 9 bases between them. The CDR3 DNA reads as TGCGCCAGCGGTCGAAGGACCGGGGAGCTGTTTTTT. Residues: CASGRRTGELFF.

The chain couples TRBV28 to TRBJ2-5, with D possibly being TRBD2 (6 bases). The CDR3 is 14 amino acids. The germline V gene has CDR1 MDHEN and CDR2 SYDVKM. V was pared by 5 bases and J by 4 bases, with 14 bases between. CDR3 sequence reads: CASSNAGTGETQYF. For the CDR3, the DNA is TGTGCCAGCAGTAACGCCGGGACTGGAGAGACCCAGTACTTC.

V is TRBV7-9 and J is TRBJ1-1, with 9 bases aligning to TRBD1. This CDR3 is built from 17 residues. CDR1 is SEHNR, CDR2 FQNEAQ, per germline (reference sequence). V lost 4 bases and J lost 1; bases outside the gene matches: 10. CDR3 sequence: CASSYQRQGGGNTEAFF. CDR3 nucleotide sequence: TGTGCCAGCAGCTATCAAAGACAGGGGGGAGGGAACACTGAAGCTTTCTTT.

The rearrangement joins TRBV6-2 or TRBV6-3 to TRBJ1-5; D is possibly TRBD1 (5 bases). This CDR3 is 16 amino acids long. V lost 0 bases to trimming and J lost 6 bases, with 15 bases between them. Per germline, CDR1 MNHEY and CDR2 SVGEGT. CDR3 amino acids: CASSYSRQSRSQPQHF. The CDR3 nucleotides read TGTGCCAGCAGTTACTCCCGACAGTCGAGGAGTCAGCCCCAGCATTTT.

The chain couples TRBV29-1 to TRBJ1-1, with D uncertain. Trimming stripped 4 bases from V and 1 base from J, with 7 bases between. The CDR3 is made up of 12 amino acids. Germline V gives CDR1 SQVTM, CDR2 ANQGSEA. The CDR3 loop is CSVGQRNTEAFF. For the CDR3, the DNA is TGCAGCGTTGGGCAAAGGAACACTGAAGCTTTCTTT.

Remarks on this clonotype: At one end the junction does not follow the germline gene, possibly because of a read error. CDR3 nucleotides: TGTGCCAGCAGCTTGGGGCCGGACTGTATGTTT. Protein: CASSLGPDCMF. This chain uses TRBV7-9 with TRBJ1-4; TRBD1 might be the D (5 bases). CDR3 length: 11 amino acids. From germline, CDR1 is SEHNR and CDR2 FQNEAQ (reference sequence).

The chain joins TRBV19 to TRBJ1-1, with D uncertain. The V end lost 8 bases, the J end lost 3 bases, and 10 bases lay between the germline ends. Germline V gives CDR1 LNHDA, CDR2 SQIVND (reference sequence). The CDR3 spans 12 residues. CDR3 DNA: TGTGCCAGTCTCCACCCTTACACTGAAGCTTTCTTT. Translated: CASLHPYTEAFF.

V usage is TRBV5-1 and J usage is TRBJ1-2, with no clear D. CDR1 is SGHRS and CDR2 is YFSETQ in the germline V gene. V lost 0 bases and J lost 4, with 4 bases in between. CDR3 length: 12 amino acids. The CDR3 sequence: CASSLESYGYTF. CDR3 in DNA: TGCGCCAGCAGCTTGGAAAGCTATGGCTACACCTTC.

This clonotype was seen a single time. The chain links TRBV7-9 to TRBJ2-3; TRBD2 might be the D (6 bases). CDR1 is SEHNR and CDR2 is FQNEAQ in the germline V gene (reference sequence). The length of the CDR3 is 14 residues. V dropped 5 bases and J dropped 9 bases, with 18 bases sitting between them. The CDR3 sequence is CASSPGLFPPTQYF. The CDR3 bases are TGTGCCAGCAGCCCCGGACTATTTCCCCCAACGCAGTATTTT. The full variable domain, in which reference TRBV7-9 and TRBJ2-3 provide the parts outside the CDR3, is DTGVSQNPRHKITKRGQNVTFRCDPISEHNRLYWYRQTLGQGPEFLTYFQNEAQLEKSRLLSDRFSAERPKGSFSTLEIQRTEQGDSAMYLCASSPGLFPPTQYFGPGTRLTVL.

V and J are TRBV11-2 and TRBJ2-3, with 11 bases identical to TRBD2. Germline assignment: CDR1 SGHAT and CDR2 FQNNGV. Trimming cost V 1 base and J 2 bases; bases outside gene matches: 2. CDR3 length: 16 residues. CDR3 sequence reads: CASSLGLAGTTDTQYF. In nucleotides, the CDR3 is TGTGCCAGCAGCTTAGGACTAGCGGGGACCACAGATACGCAGTATTTT.

This chain joins TRBV7-8 and TRBJ2-4, with 16 bases identical to TRBD2. V was pared by 4 bases and J by 2 bases, with 5 bases of the junction left unmatched. The CDR3 consists of 18 residues. The V gene's germline CDR1 is SGHVS and CDR2 FQNEAQ. The CDR3 bases are TGTGCCAGCAGCTCGGGACTAGCGGGGGGGATAACCAAAAACATTCAGTACTTC. It codes for CASSSGLAGGITKNIQYF.

V gene TRBV4-1 combines with J gene TRBJ1-5, with 12 nucleotides matching TRBD1. With 5 bases clipped from V and 0 bases from J, the junction kept 5 bases outside the gene matches. This CDR3 contains 17 residues. Germline lookup yields CDR1 MGHRA and CDR2 YSYEKL. The DNA for the CDR3 is TGCGCCAGCAGCAAGGGACAGGGGGCCCCTAGCAATCAGCCCCAGCATTTT. Its translation is CASSKGQGAPSNQPQHF.

This chain connects TRBV29-1 to TRBJ2-1, with TRBD1 as a possible D gene (6 bases). CDR1 SQVTM and CDR2 ANQGSEA come from the germline V gene. V was cut by 3 bases and J by 2 bases, with 23 bases left in between. There are 18 residues in the CDR3. The CDR3 sequence is CSVEGQYESEGTYNEQFF. The CDR3 bases are TGCAGCGTTGAGGGACAATACGAATCAGAGGGGACCTACAATGAGCAGTTCTTC.

This clonotype appeared a single time. The DNA for the CDR3 is TGTGCCAGCAGCGTGACTCACACTGAAGCTTTCTTT. Protein sequence: CASSVTHTEAFF. This chain links TRBV7-9 with TRBJ1-1; no clear D. V lost 5 bases to trimming and J lost 3 bases, with 7 bases between them. The germline CDR1 and CDR2 sequences are SEHNR and FQNEAQ (reference sequence). This CDR3 contains 12 residues.

The chain has TRBV7-9 and TRBJ2-2; 10 positions match TRBD2. Germline assignment: CDR1 SEHNR and CDR2 FQNEAQ (reference sequence). The CDR3 has 16 residues. J gave up 1 base and V 5 bases, and 4 bases lay outside the gene matches. The CDR3, as DNA: TGTGCCAGCAGCCCTAGCGGGGGTGAGAACACCGGGGAGCTGTTTTTT. It is translated as CASSPSGGENTGELFF.